This TCR beta chain was documented in a study of shared clonotypes between healthy human individuals. For the study at large: Each donor's CD8 memory used one plate, CD8 naive two, each CD4 subset three.

General study points: Non-shared clonotypes displayed generation probabilities falling below those of clonotypes present in all four donors.

Negatively enriched CD4+ T cells were divided by CD45RA into naive and memory. The authors ran the assay at deep level. Clones were read by immunoSEQ multiplex PCR, and TCRdb kept only the in-frame ones, dropping some. The sample has over a million clones; 70% to 80% are singletons. Losses at the gene ends were 5 bases for V and 5 bases for J; bases not matched to a gene: 11. CDR3 length equals 16 residues. Germline loops: CDR1 SGHTA, CDR2 FQGNSA. Details on this clone: Antigen unknown.

The receptor was isolated from a man younger than 30 in good health. Some clones in this sample may be carry-over from other donors' samples. Sequencing input: memory CD4+ T cells from PBMCs. Stated subset: CD45RA-negative fraction. The chain carries TRBV7-2 and TRBJ1-5; 8 bases are shared with TRBD1. CDR3 sequence reads: CASSPPDAGGDQPQHF. DNA of the CDR3: TGTGCCAGCAGCCCGCCCGATGCAGGGGGCGATCAGCCCCAGCATTTT. Drawing the rest from reference TRBV7-2 and TRBJ1-5, the complete variable domain is GAGVSQSPSNKVTEKGKDVELRCDPISGHTALYWYRQSLGQGLEFLIYFQGNSAPDKSGLPSDRFSAERTGGSVSTLTIQRTQQEDSAVYLCASSPPDAGGDQPQHFGDGTRLSIL.